Listed below are T cell receptor beta chains from one sample, sequenced in a study of CD8 T cells in Susac syndrome. From the immunoSEQ multiplex PCR reads, TCRdb called clonotypes with MiXCR, one entry per CDR3 protein. Found here are hundreds of thousands of distinct CDR3 sequences, about 94% of them singletons; the top ten hold about 0.14%. The specimen was CD4+ T cells from PBMCs. These receptors were taken from a human donor with Susac syndrome. Both conserved end residues are part of each CDR3. Each record gives: CDR3 length, clone size, V gene, J gene, D gene, CDR3 DNA, CDR3 protein. The D gene is left open where the match is weak. Clone sizes are given selectively: once, few, many, or a class where the clone is expanded.

14	NA	TRBV30	TRBJ2-3	NA	TGTGCCTGGAGCGGGGGAATTTTCACAGATACGCAGTATTTT	CAWSGGIFTDTQYF
18	NA	TRBV7-2	TRBJ2-2	NA	TGTGCCAGCAGCCCTTCCCCTATATGGCAGCCTAACACCGGGGAGCTGTTTTTT	CASSPSPIWQPNTGELFF
14	NA	TRBV20-1	TRBJ1-6	TRBD1	TGCAGTGCTAGAGGGGCAGGGGGAGATTCACCCCTCCACTTT	CSARGAGGDSPLHF
15	NA	TRBV28	TRBJ1-6	NA	TGTGCCAGCAGCCCACCAGTGGGGATTAATTCACCCCTCCACTTT	CASSPPVGINSPLHF
16	NA	TRBV5-1	TRBJ1-1	TRBD1	TGCGCCAGCAGCCCCCTGCCGACAGGGATGAACACTGAAGCTTTCTTT	CASSPLPTGMNTEAFF
14	NA	TRBV6-1	TRBJ2-3	NA	TGTGCCAGCAGCGGACAGAGTAGCACAGATACGCAGTATTTT	CASSGQSSTDTQYF
18	NA	TRBV3-1	TRBJ2-1	TRBD2	TGTGCCAGCAGCCCTCGGGGGTTAGCGGGGGCCCTGTACAATGAGCAGTTCTTC	CASSPRGLAGALYNEQFF
14	NA	TRBV4-1	TRBJ1-6	NA	TGCGCCAGCAGCTCGCAAACTGGGGATTCACCCCTCCACTTT	CASSSQTGDSPLHF
15	NA	TRBV6-5	TRBJ1-5	TRBD1	TGTGCCAGCAGTTACGACCGACAGGGACGTCAGCCCCAGCATTTT	CASSYDRQGRQPQHF
16	NA	TRBV12-3/TRBV12-4	TRBJ1-5	NA	TGTGCCAGCAGTTTCGGAAGCCGGTCCGCGAATCAGCCCCAGCATTTT	CASSFGSRSANQPQHF
17	NA	TRBV4-2	TRBJ1-1	NA	TGTGCCAGCAGCCAAGAATTGGACACGGCTAGCTTCACTGAAGCTTTCTTT	CASSQELDTASFTEAFF
18	once	TRBV7-9	TRBJ1-5	TRBD1	TGTGCCAGCAGCTTAGCGGGGGATCCCCGGGACAGTAATCAGCCCCAGCATTTT	CASSLAGDPRDSNQPQHF
13	few	TRBV7-3	TRBJ1-1	NA	TGTGCCAGCAGCTTACTAGGGGGCACTGAAGCTTTCTTT	CASSLLGGTEAFF
15	once	TRBV20-1	TRBJ1-6	NA	TGCAGTGCCCGCAACTGGGGAGGTGATGATTCACCCCTCCACTTT	CSARNWGGDDSPLHF
14	NA	TRBV20-1	TRBJ2-3	NA	TGCAGTGCTAGAGTGGGCGGGAGCACAGATACGCAGTATTTT	CSARVGGSTDTQYF
14	NA	TRBV30	TRBJ2-1	NA	TGTGCCTGGAGTTCGCAGGGTTACTACAATGAGCAGTTCTTC	CAWSSQGYYNEQFF
16	NA	TRBV2	TRBJ2-3	TRBD2	TGTGCCAGCAGGAGGGGACTAGCGGGCCTCACAGATACGCAGTATTTT	CASRRGLAGLTDTQYF
16	NA	TRBV4-3	TRBJ2-1	NA	TGCGCCAGCAGCCAAGAGGTAGCGGCAGGTCTGCGTGAGCAGTTCTTC	CASSQEVAAGLREQFF
10	NA	TRBV7-3	TRBJ1-5	NA	TGTGCCAGCAGCCTCCCGCCCCAGCATTTT	CASSLPPQHF
12	NA	TRBV29-1	TRBJ1-1	NA	TGCAGCGTTGAAGGGGCGAGGACTGAAGCTTTCTTT	CSVEGARTEAFF
14	NA	TRBV12-3/TRBV12-4	TRBJ1-1	NA	TGTGCCAGCCACCTGGGGGTAGGGAGGACTGAAGCTTTCTTT	CASHLGVGRTEAFF
12	NA	TRBV7-9	TRBJ2-3	NA	TGTGCCAGCAGCACCGGCGCAGATACGCAGTATTTT	CASSTGADTQYF
13	NA	TRBV4-3	TRBJ1-2	NA	TGCGCCAGCAGCCTGACATACAGAGACGGCTACACCTTC	CASSLTYRDGYTF
12	NA	TRBV20-1	TRBJ1-1	NA	TGCAGTGGGAGGACGGGGAACACTGAAGCTTTCTTT	CSGRTGNTEAFF
15	NA	TRBV25-1	TRBJ1-4	TRBD1	TGTGCCAGCAGCCCTAGGGACAGGGTCCGGGAAAAACTGTTTTTT	CASSPRDRVREKLFF
13	NA	TRBV19	TRBJ1-5	NA	TGTGCCAGTGTGGCAGGATGGAATCAGCCCCAGCATTTT	CASVAGWNQPQHF
12	NA	TRBV13	TRBJ2-7	NA	TGTGCCAGCAGCCCACCCAACAGGGAACAGTACTTC	CASSPPNREQYF
17	NA	TRBV3-1	TRBJ1-1	NA	TGTGCCAGCAGCGAAACTCCCGGGGTCCCTATGGGTACTGAAGCTTTCTTT	CASSETPGVPMGTEAFF